The rows below give T cell receptor beta chains drawn from one sample of a study of tumor-infiltrating lymphocytes in primary liver carcinoma. TCRdb re-derived calls from the multiplex PCR reads in MiXCR, one entry per CDR3 protein. The table has tens of thousands of distinct CDR3 sequences, approximately 70% seen once. Sequencing was carried out using liver tumor tissue from sampling region 1. The receptors here all came from a man aged 35 to 55 with primary liver carcinoma and hepatitis B virus infection. Each CDR3 is given with its conserved first and last residue. The D gene is left open where the match is weak. The size field is filled for only some rows; it gives once, few, many or a size class.

abundance: -
j_gene: TRBJ2-7
v_gene: TRBV5-6
d_gene: -
CDR3aa: CTSSLAHIRNEQYF
CDR3nt: TGTACCAGTAGCTTGGCGCACATAAGGAACGAGCAGTACTTC

abundance: -
j_gene: TRBJ2-2
v_gene: TRBV29-1
d_gene: -
CDR3aa: CSVKTGQDWELLF
CDR3nt: TGCAGCGTTAAGACGGGTCAGGACTGGGAGCTGTTATTT

abundance: -
j_gene: TRBJ2-1
v_gene: TRBV7-3
d_gene: -
CDR3aa: CASSLTVSSAYNEQFF
CDR3nt: TGTGCCAGCAGCTTAACGGTCAGCTCGGCCTACAACGAGCAGTTCTTC

abundance: -
j_gene: TRBJ2-3
v_gene: TRBV11-2
d_gene: -
CDR3aa: CANIPYGADTQYF
CDR3nt: TGTGCCAACATCCCCTATGGGGCAGATACGCAGTATTTT

abundance: -
j_gene: TRBJ2-3
v_gene: TRBV4-1
d_gene: -
CDR3aa: CTSSPEAGISTGTQYF
CDR3nt: TGCACCAGCAGCCCAGAGGCGGGGATAAGCACAGGTACGCAGTACTTT

abundance: -
j_gene: TRBJ2-7
v_gene: TRBV5-4
d_gene: -
CDR3aa: CVSSLGGFEVGEQYF
CDR3nt: TGTGTCAGCAGCTTGGGCGGGTTTGAGGTTGGCGAACAGTACTTC

abundance: -
j_gene: TRBJ2-7
v_gene: TRBV5-4
d_gene: TRBD1
CDR3aa: CTSSSAGQASSSYEQYF
CDR3nt: TGCACCAGCAGCTCCGCGGGACAGGCATCCTCATCCTACGAGCAGTACTTC

abundance: -
j_gene: TRBJ2-1
v_gene: TRBV6-1
d_gene: -
CDR3aa: CASRVIRRIDNEQFF
CDR3nt: TGTGCCAGCAGAGTGATAAGGCGGATAGACAATGAGCAGTTCTTC

abundance: -
j_gene: TRBJ1-5
v_gene: TRBV20-1
d_gene: -
CDR3aa: CSARAREGLIQPQHF
CDR3nt: TGCAGTGCTAGGGCCAGAGAGGGGTTAATCCAGCCCCAGCATTTT

abundance: once
j_gene: TRBJ2-1
v_gene: TRBV6-6
d_gene: -
CDR3aa: CANMPSGNNEQFF
CDR3nt: TGTGCCAACATGCCAAGCGGAAACAATGAGCAGTTCTTC

abundance: -
j_gene: TRBJ1-5
v_gene: TRBV4-1
d_gene: -
CDR3aa: CASRRGGGDGQSQHF
CDR3nt: TGTGCCAGCCGTCGAGGAGGAGGTGACGGCCAGTCCCAGCATTTT

abundance: few
j_gene: TRBJ2-7
v_gene: TRBV19
d_gene: -
CDR3aa: CATSPRGEQYF
CDR3nt: TGTGCCACCTCTCCCCGGGGTGAGCAGTACTTC

abundance: -
j_gene: TRBJ2-1
v_gene: TRBV6-5
d_gene: TRBD1
CDR3aa: CASGLGQGGQEQFF
CDR3nt: TGTGCCAGCGGTCTGGGACAGGGCGGTCAGGAGCAGTTCTTC

abundance: many
j_gene: TRBJ2-1
v_gene: TRBV5-1
d_gene: TRBD1
CDR3aa: CASSSGQGYDEQFF
CDR3nt: TGCGCCAGCAGCTCGGGACAGGGATACGATGAGCAGTTCTTC

abundance: -
j_gene: TRBJ2-1
v_gene: TRBV2
d_gene: TRBD2
CDR3aa: CASIVGLAGWDEQFF
CDR3nt: TGTGCCAGCATTGTTGGTCTAGCGGGATGGGATGAGCAGTTCTTC

abundance: -
j_gene: TRBJ2-3
v_gene: TRBV29-1
d_gene: TRBD1
CDR3aa: CGVAPGQLTDTLYF
CDR3nt: TGCGGCGTAGCCCCGGGACAGCTCACAGATACGCTGTATTTT

abundance: -
j_gene: TRBJ2-3
v_gene: TRBV14
d_gene: TRBD2
CDR3aa: CASSPDVAGESTDTRYF
CDR3nt: TGTGCCAGCAGCCCAGATGTAGCGGGAGAGAGTACAGATACGCGGTATTTT

abundance: -
j_gene: TRBJ2-1
v_gene: TRBV12-3/TRBV12-4
d_gene: TRBD1
CDR3aa: CASSGTGISNQQFF
CDR3nt: TGTGCCAGTAGTGGGACAGGGATAAGCAATCAGCAGTTCTTC

abundance: -
j_gene: TRBJ2-3
v_gene: TRBV29-1
d_gene: TRBD1
CDR3aa: CSGRDRGLTDTQYF
CDR3nt: TGCAGCGGAAGGGACAGGGGACTCACAGATACGCAGTATTTT

abundance: many
j_gene: TRBJ2-1
v_gene: TRBV6-1
d_gene: -
CDR3aa: CASTVTPITGQFF
CDR3nt: TGTGCCAGCACCGTTACACCGATAACGGGGCAGTTCTTC

abundance: -
j_gene: TRBJ2-7
v_gene: TRBV6-1
d_gene: -
CDR3aa: CASGVWVFYGQYF
CDR3nt: TGTGCCAGCGGTGTATGGGTTTTCTACGGGCAGTACTTC

abundance: -
j_gene: TRBJ2-3
v_gene: TRBV4-2
d_gene: TRBD2
CDR3aa: CASNQDEGAGGVDTQYF
CDR3nt: TGTGCCAGCAACCAAGATGAGGGAGCGGGAGGGGTAGATACGCAGTATTTC

abundance: -
j_gene: TRBJ1-1
v_gene: TRBV5-1
d_gene: -
CDR3aa: CASNLDSMNTGAFF
CDR3nt: TGCGCCAGCAACTTGGACAGCATGAACACTGGAGCTTTCTTT

abundance: many
j_gene: TRBJ2-5
v_gene: TRBV4-1
d_gene: TRBD1
CDR3aa: CASTQGLGQGQETQYF
CDR3nt: TGCGCCAGCACCCAGGGCTTGGGACAGGGGCAAGAGACCCAGTACTTC

abundance: few
j_gene: TRBJ2-2
v_gene: TRBV18
d_gene: -
CDR3aa: CASSPPNTGELFF
CDR3nt: TGTGCCAGCTCACCACCGAACACCGGGGAGCTGTTTTTT

abundance: -
j_gene: TRBJ2-7
v_gene: TRBV29-1
d_gene: -
CDR3aa: CRVEDRRRERYF
CDR3nt: TGCAGAGTTGAAGATCGCCGGCGCGAGCGGTACTTC

abundance: -
j_gene: TRBJ2-6
v_gene: TRBV10-3
d_gene: -
CDR3aa: CVISGSTSGANVLTF
CDR3nt: TGTGTCATCAGTGGCAGTACTTCTGGGGCCAACGTCCTGACCTTC

abundance: few
j_gene: TRBJ2-7
v_gene: TRBV18
d_gene: TRBD2
CDR3aa: CASSPTSGPLYEQYF
CDR3nt: TGTGCCAGCTCACCGACTAGCGGGCCGCTCTACGAGCAGTACTTC

abundance: -
j_gene: TRBJ2-1
v_gene: TRBV6-5
d_gene: TRBD2
CDR3aa: CASSQAGTYNDQFF
CDR3nt: TGTGCCAGTAGCCAAGCGGGGACCTACAATGATCAGTTCTTC